This T cell receptor (beta chain) was found in a study of blood T cell repertoires in COVID-19. Germline CDR1 and CDR2: SGHRS and YFSETQ. This CDR3 spans 19 amino acids. Trimming removed 4 bases from V and 0 bases from J, with 23 bases in between. This table comes from immunoSEQ multiplex PCR, and its TCRdb copy is limited to in-frame clones, with some not included. This table holds 110,000 or so clones, around 90% found once. The material sequenced was peripheral blood. This chain uses TRBV5-1 with TRBJ2-1, with TRBD2 as a possible D gene (6 bases). This receptor was obtained from a human donor in a cohort sampled during active COVID-19. The CDR3 loop reads CASSLEGLSRRGSYNEQFF. The CDR3 coding sequence is TGCGCCAGCAGCCTGGAGGGGTTAAGTCGGCGGGGCTCCTACAATGAGCAGTTCTTC.